This passage covers 24 T cell receptor beta chains from one sample sequenced in a study of cytomegalovirus exposure and HLA in healthy donors. The PCR was carried out with 60 Vbeta primers and 13 Jbeta primers. This table comes from immunoSEQ multiplex PCR, and its TCRdb copy is limited to in-frame clones, with some not included. Of fewer than 150,000 clones listed, about 80% are singletons. The material sequenced was PBMCs. The receptors stem from a man aged 35-49 years in good health and CMV-seropositive.

The V gene is TRBV18, the J gene TRBJ1-5; D perhaps matches TRBD1 (5 bases). Germline V gene data show CDR1 as KGHSH and CDR2 as LQKENI. Trimming took off 6 bases at V and 5 bases at J, with 11 bases between the two ends. The CDR3 has 13 amino acids. Written as DNA, the CDR3 is TGTGCCAGCTCCCAATTACAGGATCAGCCCCAGCATTTT. Translated: CASSQLQDQPQHF.

The rearrangement uses TRBV2 and TRBJ1-1, with 7 bases aligning to TRBD1. Germline V gene lookup returns CDR1 SNHLY and CDR2 FYNNEI. J was trimmed by 5 bases and V by 5 bases; bases with no gene match: 11. The CDR3 length is 15 residues. CDR3 protein: CASSYQGQTGTEAFF. As DNA, the CDR3 is TGTGCCAGCAGTTACCAGGGACAGACGGGGACTGAAGCTTTCTTT. The full variable domain, in which reference TRBV2 and TRBJ1-1 provide the parts outside the CDR3, is EPEVTQTPSHQVTQMGQEVILRCVPISNHLYFYWYRQILGQKVEFLVSFYNNEISEKSEIFDDQFSVERPDGSNFTLKIRSTKLEDSAMYFCASSYQGQTGTEAFFGQGTRLTVV.

This sequence joins TRBV10-1 and TRBJ2-3, with 8 positions matching TRBD1. CDR3 length: 13 amino acids. The trim removed 0 bases at V and 10 bases at J, leaving 3 bases unmatched. Germline CDR1 reads WNHNN; CDR2 reads SYGVQD (reference sequence). CDR3 nucleotide sequence: TGCGCCAGCAGTGAGTCGTTACAGGGGGCGCAGTATTTT. It translates to CASSESLQGAQYF.

The V gene is TRBV10-3, the J gene TRBJ1-5; tentative D call: TRBD1 (6 bases). Germline lookup yields CDR1 ENHRY and CDR2 SYGVKD. V lost 6 bases to trimming and J lost 1 base, with 16 bases between them. The length of the CDR3 is 16 residues. The CDR3 coding sequence is TGTGCCATCAGCGACAACGGCGGGGGCAGCAATCAGCCCCAGCATTTT. It yields the protein CAISDNGGGSNQPQHF.

The V and J genes are TRBV6-1 and TRBJ2-2; the D gene is possibly TRBD2 (6 bases). The CDR3 runs 15 residues. Trimming pared 5 bases from V and 8 bases from J, leaving 18 bases between. The germline CDR1 and CDR2 sequences are MNHNS and SASEGT. CDR3 sequence: CASSQRGLFEGELFF. DNA for the CDR3: TGTGCCAGCAGTCAAAGGGGACTTTTTGAAGGGGAGCTGTTTTTT.

Only a few counts were recorded for this clone. This chain joins TRBV7-3 and TRBJ2-5, with a weak D call TRBD2 (6 bases). The germline gives CDR1 SGHTA, CDR2 FQGTGA. The V gene lost 5 bases and the J gene lost 12 bases, with 16 bases spanning the gap. This CDR3 comprises 12 residues. CDR3 region: CASSPMGGEKYF. The CDR3 DNA follows: TGTGCCAGCAGCCCTATGGGGGGAGAAAAGTACTTC.

The chain links TRBV14 to TRBJ2-7; perhaps TRBD1 as D (6 bases). Trimming took off 1 base at V and 5 bases at J, with 18 bases between the two ends. The CDR3 length is 16 residues. Germline lookup yields CDR1 SGHDN and CDR2 FVKESK. The CDR3 protein is CASSQAGRQGRNEQYF. CDR3 coding DNA: TGTGCCAGCAGCCAAGCAGGCCGCCAGGGGCGAAACGAGCAGTACTTC.

V usage is TRBV4-1 and J usage is TRBJ2-6; 7 bases are a match to TRBD2. Trimming took 0 bases from V and 4 from J; bases not matched to a gene: 15. The CDR3 contains 20 residues. In germline, CDR1 is MGHRA, CDR2 YSYEKL. CDR3 nucleotides: TGCGCCAGCAGCCAAGATGTGGTAGCGGGCCTATGGAGAGGGGCCAACGTCCTGACTTTC. It codes for CASSQDVVAGLWRGANVLTF.

This clone was observed once. The V and J genes are TRBV5-6 and TRBJ2-3, with D perhaps matching TRBD1 (6 bases). Per germline, CDR1 SGHDT and CDR2 YYEEEE. V shed 6 bases and J shed 2 bases, with 19 bases lying between them. CDR3 size: 16 residues. The CDR3: CASIDLGHSHTDTQYF. The CDR3 bases are TGTGCCAGCATCGATTTGGGACACTCACACACAGATACGCAGTATTTT.

This clone was recorded only once. The chain couples TRBV10-3 to TRBJ2-1, with 8 bases lining up with TRBD2. The CDR3 sequence is 14 residues long. V was pared by 10 bases and J by 1 base, with 6 bases of the junction left unmatched. CDR1 and CDR2 (germline): ENHRY, SYGVKD. In DNA form, the CDR3 reads TGTGCCACCACGCCTAGCGGGTCCTACAATGAGCAGTTCTTC. Translation: CATTPSGSYNEQFF.

The V and J genes are TRBV4-1 and TRBJ2-1; maybe TRBD1 (6 bases). The V gene's germline CDR1 is MGHRA and CDR2 YSYEKL. The CDR3 contains 17 residues. V was pared by 0 bases and J by 6 bases, with 18 bases between. In nucleotides, the CDR3 is TGCGCCAGCAGCCAAGATAGGGGCAGGGGTGGGCTCAATGAGCAGTTCTTC. Translated, it gives CASSQDRGRGGLNEQFF.

The V call is TRBV19, the J call TRBJ1-5; D remains ambiguous. The V end lost 3 bases, the J end lost 0 bases, and 9 bases lay between the germline ends. Germline lookup yields CDR1 LNHDA and CDR2 SQIVND (reference sequence). The CDR3 length is 15 residues. CDR3 protein: CASSMRVYSNQPQHF. The DNA for the CDR3 is TGTGCCAGTAGTATGAGGGTTTATAGCAATCAGCCCCAGCATTTT.

This chain joins TRBV30 and TRBJ2-4; 7 bases line up with TRBD1. After removal of 4 bases from V and 6 bases from J, the junction contained 6 bases not matched to a gene. Germline CDR1 is GTSNPN and CDR2 is SVGIG (reference sequence). The CDR3 contains 13 residues. The CDR3 DNA is TGTGCCTGGACCACAGGGGTGGGAAACATTCAGTACTTC. Protein: CAWTTGVGNIQYF.

The V gene is TRBV4-3, the J gene TRBJ1-5; perhaps TRBD1 as D (5 bases). Germline V gene data show CDR1 as LGHNA and CDR2 as YSLEER. The CDR3 contains 16 residues. V was trimmed by 0 bases and J by 7 bases, leaving 16 bases between them. CDR3 nucleotide sequence: TGCGCCAGCAGCCAAGAGGCAGGGACTCCCAGGCAGCCCCAGCATTTT. Its protein is CASSQEAGTPRQPQHF.

This chain uses TRBV11-2 with TRBJ1-3; D gene unclear. The V end lost 2 bases, the J end lost 2 bases, and 10 bases lay between the germline ends. Per germline, CDR1 SGHAT and CDR2 FQNNGV. The CDR3 is made up of 15 amino acids. As DNA, the CDR3 is TGTGCCAGCAGCTTACTTCCTTTCCCTGGAAACACCATATATTTT. This sequence encodes CASSLLPFPGNTIYF.

This clone was seen once. The V gene is TRBV9, the J gene TRBJ2-2; 9 nucleotides line up with TRBD2. Germline lookup yields CDR1 SGDLS and CDR2 YYNGEE. J gave up 6 bases and V 4 bases, and 10 bases lay outside the gene matches. The CDR3 runs 16 residues. CDR3: CASSSRGGRGAGELFF. The CDR3 bases are TGTGCCAGCAGCTCCCGGGGCGGGAGGGGAGCCGGGGAGCTGTTTTTT.

The chain couples TRBV5-1 to TRBJ2-5; 12 bases map to TRBD1. The CDR3 is 16 residues long. The germline CDR1 and CDR2 sequences are SGHRS and YFSETQ. The junction had 8 bases not matched to a gene; V was cut back by 4 bases and J by 4 bases. The CDR3 DNA sequence: TGCGCCAGCAGCCCGACTGGGACAGGGGGCGGAGAGACCCAGTACTTC. This codes for CASSPTGTGGGETQYF.

The CDR3 region is CASSSLAGGLNYSNQPQHF. CDR3 in DNA: TGTGCCAGCAGCTCCTTGGCCGGCGGCCTTAATTATAGCAATCAGCCCCAGCATTTT. The rearrangement joins TRBV6-7 to TRBJ1-5; D ambiguous. TRBV6-7 is flagged as an ORF with uncertain function. The CDR3 totals 19 residues. Trimming cost V 6 bases and J 0 bases, with 24 bases left between them.

V and J are TRBV6-5 and TRBJ1-1, with D possibly matching TRBD1 (5 bases). CDR1 is MNHEY and CDR2 is SVGAGI in the germline V gene. CDR3 length: 16 residues. V was shortened by 2 bases and J by 0 bases, with 13 bases between the two germline ends. CDR3 region: CASSYTRGGLNTEAFF. The CDR3, as DNA: TGTGCCAGCAGTTACACCCGGGGGGGTTTGAACACTGAAGCTTTCTTT.

As DNA, the CDR3 is TGTGCCAGCAGCCCCCTAGGCCGAACTAGCACAGATACGCAGTATTTT. Residues: CASSPLGRTSTDTQYF. The chain carries TRBV5-6 and TRBJ2-3; no clear D gene. Germline lookup yields CDR1 SGHDT and CDR2 YYEEEE. Trimming shortened V by 4 bases and J by 0 bases, and 15 bases separated the two germline ends. The CDR3 runs 16 residues.

The J gene is TRBJ1-6, the V gene TRBV19; TRBD1 agrees at 8 bases. CDR3 length equals 14 residues. Germline V CDR1 and CDR2: LNHDA, SQIVND (reference sequence). The V segment lost 8 bases and the J segment 7 bases; nucleotides outside the gene matches: 7. CDR3 bases: TGTGCCAGTGACCGGACAGGGACGAATTCACCCCTCCACTTT. Protein sequence: CASDRTGTNSPLHF.

V is TRBV7-2 and J is TRBJ2-7, with a weak D call TRBD1 (6 bases). Trimming left V 9 bases short and J 5 bases short, with 17 bases between. This CDR3 spans 13 amino acids. Germline CDR1 and CDR2: SGHTA and FQGNSA. Here the CDR3 reads CASKQGYQDEQYF. CDR3 bases: TGTGCCAGTAAACAGGGTTATCAGGACGAGCAGTACTTC.

The chain is built from TRBV9 and TRBJ2-3; D might be TRBD2 (6 bases). With 4 bases removed from V and 6 bases from J, the gap between germline ends came to 9 bases. This CDR3 is 12 amino acids long. Per the germline V gene, CDR1 is SGDLS and CDR2 is YYNGEE. The CDR3, as DNA: TGTGCCAGCAGCTCCCGGGGGGATACGCAGTATTTT. It codes for CASSSRGDTQYF.

The CDR3 loop reads CASSYQGPDTQYF. DNA for the CDR3: TGTGCCAGCAGTTACCAGGGGCCTGATACGCAGTATTTT. This chain connects TRBV6-5 to TRBJ2-3; D might be TRBD1 (6 bases). Trimming removed 2 bases at V and 6 bases at J, with 9 bases between. CDR3 size: 13 residues. CDR1 MNHEY and CDR2 SVGAGI come from the germline V gene.